This T cell receptor (beta chain) was profiled in a study of memory CD4+ T cells and cytomegalovirus serostatus. Single viable CD3+CD4+CD8-CD45RO+ cells were sorted as the memory CD4+ T cells. Serum IgG to CMV pp150, pp28, p38 and p52 defined serostatus. Positive selection with CD4 microbeads enriched total CD4+ T cells. Profiled with immunoSEQ multiplex PCR; TCRdb holds only in-frame clones, not every one. The sample carries about 92,000 clones, 75% to 85% recorded once. Regarding this clone: Its antigen is unknown.

Study-wide points: Suggested: most of the CMV-linked TCR signature lies in CD4+ memory cells. CD4+ memory repertoires contained about 40% of the roughly 150 reported CMV TCRbeta sequences.

The V and J ends lost 3 bases and 8 bases, in that order; junction bases with no gene match: 8. Germline CDR1 and CDR2: LNHDA and SQIVND (reference sequence). The CDR3 runs 15 residues. The sample comprised memory CD4+ T cells from blood. This chain links TRBV19 with TRBJ2-1; 9 nucleotides match TRBD2. The sequence derives from an adult in good health and CMV-seropositive. This CDR3 reads CASSMRSGRHHEQFF. The CDR3 region has the DNA TGTGCCAGTAGTATGAGGAGCGGGAGGCACCATGAGCAGTTCTTC.